This T cell receptor (beta chain) was profiled in a study of blood T cell repertoires in COVID-19. The overall study: Some COVID-19 samples were acute and others convalescent; all came from the United States, Italy and Spain. Nucleic acid was either cDNA or gDNA, and it came from T cells, B-cell-depleted T cells, or PBMCs.

Authors' methods: Amplification with reference gene primers provided the estimates of nucleated cell counts. Only in-frame clones appear in the TCRdb table, and some are missing; sequencing was by immunoSEQ multiplex PCR. That table supplies the V and J calls and clone size; D and trimming were determined from the DNA. This table holds approximately 38,000 clones, about nine tenths found once. This TCR was sampled from an elderly woman with acute or convalescent COVID-19. What was sequenced was peripheral blood.

CDR3 region: CASRRQVPGELFF. The CDR3 bases are TGTGCCAGCAGGCGACAGGTGCCCGGGGAGCTGTTTTTT. The rearrangement links TRBV7-8 to TRBJ2-2; perhaps TRBD1 as D (6 bases). With 6 bases removed from V and 6 bases from J, the gap between germline ends came to 11 bases. CDR1 and CDR2 (germline): SGHVS, FQNEAQ. The CDR3 is 13 residues long.